This passage covers 24 T cell receptor beta chains from one sample sequenced in a study of early T cells in non-severe SARS-CoV-2 infection. In TCRdb, the 5' RACE reads were re-called with MiXCR into one record per CDR3 protein. The sample yields 100,000 to 150,000 distinct CDR3 sequences, under 15% seen once. The specimen sequenced was whole blood. All receptors derive from an adult who was a healthcare worker with PCR-confirmed SARS-CoV-2 infection or an uninfected control (not recorded which).

V is TRBV7-2 and J is TRBJ2-3; D may be TRBD1 (6 bases). Trimming pared 4 bases from V and 2 bases from J, leaving 13 bases between. Germline CDR1 is SGHTA and CDR2 is FQGNSA. This CDR3 is built from 15 residues. CDR3 nucleotide sequence: TGTGCCAGCAGCTCCGGGACATACATCACAGATACGCAGTATTTT. Amino acid sequence: CASSSGTYITDTQYF.

The chain couples TRBV5-1 to TRBJ2-3; maybe TRBD2 (6 bases). The ends were cut back, 4 bases at V and 4 bases at J, with 13 bases in the middle. This CDR3 has 14 residues. CDR1 SGHRS and CDR2 YFSETQ come from the germline V gene. CDR3 sequence: CASSKDGGSDTQYF. Written as DNA, the CDR3 is TGCGCCAGCAGCAAGGACGGGGGATCAGATACGCAGTATTTT.

The sample holds a few counts of this clonotype. The rearrangement links TRBV6-5 to TRBJ1-4; D may be TRBD1 (5 bases). The length of the CDR3 is 14 residues. Germline V CDR1 and CDR2: MNHEY, SVGAGI. The V and J ends lost 6 bases and 7 bases respectively, with 15 bases between them. CDR3 in amino acids: CASRPSGNREKLFF. CDR3 nucleotides: TGTGCCAGCAGGCCGTCAGGGAATCGTGAAAAACTGTTTTTT.

The chain joins TRBV9 to TRBJ1-2, with no clear D. This CDR3 region has 13 residues. Germline V gene sequence: CDR1 SGDLS, CDR2 YYNGEE. The V end was cut by 3 bases, the J end by 4 bases, with 10 bases between. DNA of the CDR3: TGTGCCAGCAGCGCCCAATGGTCCTATGGCTACACCTTC. It translates to CASSAQWSYGYTF.

This chain connects TRBV12-3 or TRBV12-4 to TRBJ1-6; TRBD1 is a possible D gene (6 bases). The ends were cut back, 6 bases at V and 6 bases at J, with 15 bases in the middle. The CDR3 runs to 15 residues. The CDR3: CASSQRGGGNSPLHF. The CDR3 region has the DNA TGTGCCAGCAGCCAAAGGGGAGGGGGTAATTCACCCCTCCACTTT.

This clonotype was seen only a few times. The chain couples TRBV4-2 to TRBJ2-4, with D possibly being TRBD2 (6 bases). V was shortened by 4 bases and J by 7 bases, with 14 bases between the two germline ends. From germline, CDR1 is LGHNA and CDR2 YNFKEQ. This CDR3 contains 14 residues. Here the CDR3 reads CASSPSRTSNIQYF. CDR3 DNA sequence: TGTGCCAGCAGCCCCTCAAGAACTAGCAACATTCAGTACTTC.

This clonotype was detected many times. This chain uses TRBV19 with TRBJ2-5; D is undetermined. The germline V gene encodes CDR1 LNHDA and CDR2 SQIVND (reference sequence). V lost 8 bases and J 3 bases, leaving 13 bases between the germline ends. This CDR3 has 13 residues. CDR3 nucleotide sequence: TGTGCCAGTTCCCCTTCGGGCGAAGAGACCCAGTACTTC. Its translation is CASSPSGEETQYF.

The V and J genes are TRBV21-1 and TRBJ1-2. TRBV21-1 is a pseudogene. The CDR3 is 15 amino acids. CDR3 coding DNA: TGTGCCAGCAGCACCTACAGTCCCGCTAACTATGGCTACACCTTC. Amino acids: CASSTYSPANYGYTF.

This chain joins TRBV3-1 and TRBJ2-2; 8 bases are shared with TRBD1. The germline V gene has CDR1 LGHDT and CDR2 YNNKEL (reference sequence). The ends lost 5 bases at V and 6 bases at J; junction bases unmatched: 8. The CDR3 is made up of 15 amino acids. CDR3 loop: CASSFQGAEAGELFF. The CDR3 DNA reads as TGTGCCAGCAGCTTTCAGGGGGCTGAGGCCGGGGAGCTGTTTTTT.

The gene calls are TRBV12-2 and TRBJ1-1; the table names TRBD1, a call not compared with the DNA. TRBV12-2 is a pseudogene locus. This CDR3 region has 15 residues. Here the CDR3 DNA reads TGTGCAAGTCGCTTGATCCGACAGAAGAACACTGAAGCTTTCTTT. Translating it yields CASRLIRQKNTEAFF.

The sample holds a few counts of this clonotype. This chain uses TRBV3-1 with TRBJ2-1; 13 bases line up with TRBD2. The junction had 5 bases not matched to a gene; V was cut back by 0 bases and J by 9 bases. The CDR3 spans 16 residues. Germline values: CDR1 LGHDT, CDR2 YNNKEL (reference sequence). The CDR3 DNA is TGTGCCAGCAGCCAAGAACTAGCGGGGGGGCTGGGTGAGCAGTTCTTC. The encoded protein is CASSQELAGGLGEQFF.

The J gene is TRBJ2-1, the V gene TRBV5-8; either TRBD1 or TRBD2 may fit D (5 bases each). Trimming left V 4 bases short and J 9 bases short, with 17 bases between. The CDR3 is 14 amino acids. CDR1 and CDR2 from the germline V gene are SGHTS and YDEGEE. CDR3 amino acids: CASSLGTPGVEQFF. The CDR3 bases are TGTGCCAGCAGCCTAGGGACGCCGGGCGTTGAGCAGTTCTTC.

In its sample, this clonotype was seen a few times. The chain is built from TRBV6-1 and TRBJ1-1; D unresolved. This CDR3 is built from 13 residues. The germline gives CDR1 MNHNS, CDR2 SASEGT. Trimming left V 3 bases short and J 1 base short, with 6 bases between. CDR3 region: CASSENPNTEAFF. CDR3 coding DNA: TGTGCCAGCAGTGAGAACCCGAACACTGAAGCTTTCTTT.

Ten or more counts support this clonotype. The rearrangement links TRBV5-1 to TRBJ1-3, with TRBD1 as a possible D gene (6 bases). Trimming cost V 1 base and J 4 bases, with 6 bases left between them. Germline V gives CDR1 SGHRS, CDR2 YFSETQ. The CDR3 length is 13 residues. In DNA form, the CDR3 reads TGCGCCAGCAGCTTGACAGGGGGAAACACCATATATTTT. This translates into CASSLTGGNTIYF.

In its sample, this clonotype was seen a few times. The chain carries TRBV4-2 and TRBJ2-1, with 9 nucleotides matching TRBD1. Germline CDR1 and CDR2: LGHNA and YNFKEQ. The CDR3 runs to 15 residues. V shed 2 bases and J 4 bases; nucleotides not matched to a gene: 3. CDR3 amino acids: CASSQPGQGYNEQFF. In DNA, the CDR3 is TGTGCCAGCAGCCAACCGGGACAGGGTTACAATGAGCAGTTCTTC.

This clonotype was found a few times. The rearrangement links TRBV13 to TRBJ2-7; TRBD2 matches 10 bases. The CDR3 covers 16 residues. The junction had 7 bases not matched to a gene; V was cut back by 1 base and J by 4 bases. The germline V gene encodes CDR1 PRHDT and CDR2 FYEKMQ (reference sequence). CDR3 DNA sequence: TGTGCCAGCAGCTTAGCCCCTAGCGGGGGCTCTTACGAGCAGTACTTC. It is translated as CASSLAPSGGSYEQYF.

This chain links TRBV29-1 with TRBJ2-5; a possible D gene is TRBD2 (5 bases). Per the germline V gene, CDR1 is SQVTM and CDR2 is ANQGSEA. Trimming removed 2 bases from V and 5 bases from J, with 9 bases in between. The CDR3 sequence is 12 residues long. In DNA, the CDR3 is TGCAGCGTTGAACGTGGGAGTGAGACCCAGTACTTC. Amino acids: CSVERGSETQYF.

The V and J genes are TRBV2 and TRBJ2-1; perhaps TRBD2 as D (6 bases). The CDR3 covers 14 residues. Germline assignment: CDR1 SNHLY and CDR2 FYNNEI. The V gene lost 8 bases and the J gene lost 7 bases, with 18 bases spanning the gap. Written as DNA, the CDR3 is TGTGCCAGCCGGTTATCCGGGGGAGCGAATGAGCAGTTCTTC. Its protein product is CASRLSGGANEQFF. Full variable domain (remainder filled in from reference TRBV2 and TRBJ2-1): EPEVTQTPSHQVTQMGQEVILRCVPISNHLYFYWYRQILGQKVEFLVSFYNNEISEKSEIFDDQFSVERPDGSNFTLKIRSTKLEDSAMYFCASRLSGGANEQFFGPGTRLTVL.

This clonotype was observed many times. Germline is not matched at one junction end, which may reflect a read error. The rearrangement links TRBV7-8 to TRBJ1-1, with a weak D call TRBD1 (5 bases). CDR3 length: 17 residues. Germline-derived CDR1 and CDR2 are SGHVS and FQNEAQ. The DNA for the CDR3 is TGTGCCAGCAGCCACCCGGGACGCCGGGGCATGAACACTGAAGTTTTCTTT. Its protein is CASSHPGRRGMNTEVFF.

This clonotype has a count of ten or more. V is TRBV7-2 and J is TRBJ2-5, with D possibly called TRBD1 or TRBD2 (5 bases each). Deletions cut 5 bases from V and 5 bases from J, with 12 bases between. Germline-derived CDR1 and CDR2 are SGHTA and FQGNSA. The CDR3 is 13 amino acids. CDR3 bases: TGTGCCAGCAGCCTAAACTGGGGGGAGACCCAGTACTTC. Its protein product is CASSLNWGETQYF.

This clonotype has more than one count but fewer than ten. The V call is TRBV11-2, the J call TRBJ2-3; no definite D call. CDR3 length: 14 amino acids. The V gene lost 1 base and the J gene lost 1 base, with 6 bases spanning the gap. CDR1 is SGHAT, CDR2 FQNNGV, per germline. The CDR3 DNA follows: TGTGCCAGCAGCTTAGCACGACGCACAGATACGCAGTATTTT. Its protein product is CASSLARRTDTQYF.

The chain carries TRBV20-1 and TRBJ1-2, with unresolved D. This CDR3 is built from 13 residues. With 0 bases removed from V and 4 bases from J, the gap between germline ends came to 9 bases. Germline V lookup: CDR1 DFQATT, CDR2 SNEGSKA (reference sequence). The CDR3 loop is CSARDQRSYGYTF. The CDR3 DNA is TGCAGTGCTAGAGATCAACGGAGCTATGGCTACACCTTC.

The V gene is TRBV7-9, the J gene TRBJ1-5, with a weak D call TRBD1 (6 bases). Trimming pared 5 bases from V and 5 bases from J, leaving 13 bases between. The germline gives CDR1 SEHNR, CDR2 FQNEAQ (reference sequence). This CDR3 has 14 amino acids. The CDR3 region has the DNA TGTGCCAGCAGCCCCCCATGGGGGCATCAGCCCCAGCATTTT. This sequence encodes CASSPPWGHQPQHF.

To note about this clonotype: A much larger clone lies one base from this, so it may be a read error. J is TRBJ2-1 and V is TRBV6-1; D possibly corresponds to TRBD2 (6 bases). The CDR3 contains 13 residues. Trimming shortened V by 6 bases and J by 6 bases, and 12 bases separated the two germline ends. Germline V gene sequence: CDR1 MNHNS, CDR2 SASEGT. The CDR3 protein is CASSLMGGNEQFF. The CDR3 DNA reads TGTGCCAGCAGCCTGATGGGGGGCAATGAGCAGTTCTTC.